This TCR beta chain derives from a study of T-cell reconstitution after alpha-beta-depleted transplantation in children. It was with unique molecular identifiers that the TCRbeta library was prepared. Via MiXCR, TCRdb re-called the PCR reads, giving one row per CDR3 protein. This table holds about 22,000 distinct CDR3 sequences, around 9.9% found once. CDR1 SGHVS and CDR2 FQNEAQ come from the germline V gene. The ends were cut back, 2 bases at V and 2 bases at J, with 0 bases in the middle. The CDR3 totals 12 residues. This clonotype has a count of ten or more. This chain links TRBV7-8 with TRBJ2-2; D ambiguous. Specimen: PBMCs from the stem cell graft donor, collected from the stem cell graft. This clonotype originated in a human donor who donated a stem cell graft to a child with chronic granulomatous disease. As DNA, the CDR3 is TGTGCCAGCAGCTTAAACACCGGGGAGCTGTTTTTT. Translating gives CASSLNTGELFF.